The clone carrying this T cell receptor beta chain is a singleton in its sample. Its target is unknown. This record belongs to a study of hypomethylating agent response in myelodysplastic syndrome. Study observations and caveats: After treatment, novel clonotypes emerged more in responders, contracted ones more in non-responders. Control donors' ages did not match those of MDS patients.

Clones were sequenced by immunoSEQ multiplex PCR, and TCRdb holds only the in-frame ones, with some missing. The data contain about 7,200 clones, around 84% of them singletons. Germline CDR1 reads SGDLS; CDR2 reads YYNGEE. The CDR3 has 18 amino acids. The V gene end was trimmed by 3 bases and the J gene end by 7 bases; junction bases not matched to a gene: 10. This receptor was obtained from a human donor with myelodysplastic syndrome. V usage is TRBV9 and J usage is TRBJ2-2, with 15 bases matching TRBD2. This specimen consisted of bone marrow, obtained before or after starting hypomethylating agent treatment for myelodysplastic syndrome (not recorded which). The CDR3 sequence is CASSGGLAGGTGGGELFF. In DNA, the CDR3 is TGTGCCAGCAGCGGGGGACTAGCGGGGGGAACAGGAGGCGGGGAGCTGTTTTTT.